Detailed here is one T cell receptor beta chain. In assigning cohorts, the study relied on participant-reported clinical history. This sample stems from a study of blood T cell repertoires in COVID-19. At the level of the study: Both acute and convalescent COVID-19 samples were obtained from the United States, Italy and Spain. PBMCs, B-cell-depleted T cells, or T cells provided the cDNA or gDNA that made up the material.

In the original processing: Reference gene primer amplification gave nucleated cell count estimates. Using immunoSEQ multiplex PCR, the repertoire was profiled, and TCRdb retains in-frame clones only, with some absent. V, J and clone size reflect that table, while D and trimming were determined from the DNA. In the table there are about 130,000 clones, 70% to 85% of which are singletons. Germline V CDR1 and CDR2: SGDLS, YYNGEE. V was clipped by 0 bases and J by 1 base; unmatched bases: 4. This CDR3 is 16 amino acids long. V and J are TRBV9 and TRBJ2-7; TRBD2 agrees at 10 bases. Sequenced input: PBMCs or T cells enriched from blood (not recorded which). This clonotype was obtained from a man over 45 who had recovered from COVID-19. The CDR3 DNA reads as TGTGCCAGCAGCGTAGGACCTAGCGGGGGATCCTACGAGCAGTACTTC. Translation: CASSVGPSGGSYEQYF.